Below are 29 T cell receptor beta chains sequenced from a single sample in a study of a mutant IDH1 vaccine in newly diagnosed glioma (dated by TCRdb to the early 2020s). Antigens of these TCRs are unknown. The library relied on the immunoSEQ multiplex PCR assay. Held by TCRdb, this immuneACCESS table contains in-frame sequences only and omits some clones. Under half of the omission traces to an unresolved V gene where checked; the cause of the rest is unknown. The sample table shows roughly 34,000 clones, and 90% are seen once. The biggest ten clones account for about 5.2% of the sample. The sample's time point label, in plain terms: week 47, end of study. Each vaccine dose, consisting of 300 ug of a 20-mer mutant IDH1 peptide in Montanide, was administered subcutaneously with topical imiquimod. Sequencing was performed on PBMCs, taken from a glioma patient whose treatment included an IDH1 peptide vaccine. The receptors shown here come from a woman between 40 and 55 years old with glioma.

The chain links TRBV6-5 to TRBJ1-5; no clear D gene. The V and J ends lost 0 bases and 9 bases respectively, with 12 bases between them. Germline-derived CDR1 and CDR2 are MNHEY and SVGAGI. The length of the CDR3 is 14 residues. The CDR3 protein is CASSYSVTGGPQHF. CDR3 coding DNA: TGTGCCAGCAGTTACTCGGTAACGGGAGGGCCCCAGCATTTT.

The chain has TRBV10-1 and TRBJ1-1; 11 nucleotides agree with TRBD1. Germline V lookup: CDR1 WNHNN, CDR2 SYGVQD (reference sequence). There are 16 residues in the CDR3. V gave up 3 bases and J gave up 4 bases; unmatched junction bases: 7. CDR3: CASSDLPGQGGTEAFF. The DNA of the CDR3 is TGCGCCAGCAGTGATTTACCGGGACAGGGGGGCACTGAAGCTTTCTTT.

This chain joins TRBV29-1 and TRBJ2-1, with D possibly matching TRBD2 (5 bases). The CDR3 consists of 14 residues. CDR1 and CDR2 (germline): SQVTM, ANQGSEA. Deletions cut 1 base from V and 4 bases from J, with 11 bases between. The CDR3 DNA reads TGCAGCGTTGAAGGAAGGGAGCAATACAATGAGCAGTTCTTC. Translating gives CSVEGREQYNEQFF.

The gene calls are TRBV7-8 and TRBJ1-1, with 10 bases aligning to TRBD1. Per germline, CDR1 SGHVS and CDR2 FQNEAQ. The ends lost 6 bases at V and 1 base at J; junction bases unmatched: 8. The CDR3 length is 16 residues. Here the CDR3 reads CASRPTGGRRNTEAFF. The CDR3, as DNA: TGTGCCAGCAGACCGACAGGGGGCAGAAGGAACACTGAAGCTTTCTTT.

The rearrangement uses TRBV7-2 and TRBJ2-7; D gene uncertain. V was trimmed by 4 bases and J by 3 bases, leaving 13 bases between them. The CDR3 is 14 residues long. The germline V gene has CDR1 SGHTA and CDR2 FQGNSA. In DNA form, the CDR3 reads TGTGCCAGCAGCTCAAGGTCCCGCGACTACGAGCAGTACTTC. Translation gives CASSSRSRDYEQYF.

The chain is built from TRBV4-1 and TRBJ2-5; 9 bases align to TRBD2. Germline V gene sequence: CDR1 MGHRA, CDR2 YSYEKL. With V trimmed by 6 bases and J by 5 bases, 10 bases remained unmatched. The CDR3 totals 15 residues. CDR3 coding DNA: TGCGCCAGCAGACCGGGGCGGGGGGGCCGGGAGACCCAGTACTTC. This sequence encodes CASRPGRGGRETQYF.

The rearrangement uses TRBV6-5 and TRBJ2-5; D not certain. Germline V CDR1 and CDR2: MNHEY, SVGAGI. Trimming took 8 bases from V and 1 from J, leaving 8 bases between them. This CDR3 has 12 residues. The CDR3 bases are TGTGCCAGCCGGAGCGTCCAAGAGACCCAGTACTTC. This gives the protein CASRSVQETQYF.

This clone was detected only once. This chain connects TRBV4-1 to TRBJ2-3; TRBD2 aligns across 11 bases. The V gene end was trimmed by 3 bases and the J gene end by 3 bases; junction bases not matched to a gene: 5. This CDR3 has 16 amino acids. The germline V gene encodes CDR1 MGHRA and CDR2 YSYEKL. The CDR3 protein is CASSQIAGGLTDTQYF. The DNA for the CDR3 is TGCGCCAGCAGCCAGATAGCGGGGGGGCTGACAGATACGCAGTATTTT.

This chain joins TRBV11-2 and TRBJ1-1; D is ambiguous. V was pared by 5 bases and J by 0 bases, with 13 bases between. From germline, CDR1 is SGHAT and CDR2 FQNNGV. The CDR3 spans 15 residues. Here the CDR3 DNA reads TGTGCCAGCAGCGGAGGCTGGTCTTTGAACACTGAAGCTTTCTTT. As protein: CASSGGWSLNTEAFF.

The V gene is TRBV10-3, the J gene TRBJ2-6; 8 nucleotides align to TRBD2. CDR1 and CDR2 from the germline V gene are ENHRY and SYGVKD. V dropped 10 bases and J dropped 1; count of bases not matched to a gene: 0. This CDR3 region has 13 residues. CDR3: CASGGSGANVLTF. The CDR3 bases are TGTGCCAGCGGGGGGTCTGGGGCCAACGTCCTGACTTTC.

CDR3 in amino acids: CASSPSEPRSGYTF. The CDR3 coding sequence is TGTGCCAGCTCACCCTCGGAACCCCGTTCGGGCTACACCTTC. The V gene is TRBV18, the J gene TRBJ1-2; D remains unclear. The CDR3 has 14 amino acids. V gave up 3 bases and J gave up 8 bases, with 16 bases separating them. Germline CDR1 and CDR2: KGHSH and LQKENI.

CDR3 loop: CASSALGWLTNEKLFF. Here the CDR3 DNA reads TGTGCCAGCAGTGCCTTGGGGTGGCTTACTAATGAAAAACTGTTTTTT. The chain employs TRBV28 and TRBJ1-4; D gene unclear. The V gene's germline CDR1 is MDHEN and CDR2 SYDVKM. Trimming shortened V by 5 bases and J by 2 bases, and 15 bases separated the two germline ends. This CDR3 has 16 residues. The full variable domain, rest sourced from reference TRBV28 and TRBJ1-4, is DVKVTQSSRYLVKRTGEKVFLECVQDMDHENMFWYRQDPGLGLRLIYFSYDVKMKEKGDIPEGYSVSREKKERFSLILESASTNQTSMYLCASSALGWLTNEKLFFGSGTQLSVL.

This clone came up once. The rearrangement joins TRBV2 to TRBJ2-7, with 9 nucleotides matching TRBD2. Germline loops: CDR1 SNHLY, CDR2 FYNNEI. V was clipped by 7 bases and J by 2 bases; unmatched bases: 6. The CDR3 runs to 14 residues. The CDR3 reads CASIQRGDTYEQYF. CDR3 sequence (DNA): TGTGCCAGCATTCAGCGGGGGGACACCTACGAGCAGTACTTC. The variable domain in full, completed from reference TRBV2 and TRBJ2-7, reads EPEVTQTPSHQVTQMGQEVILRCVPISNHLYFYWYRQILGQKVEFLVSFYNNEISEKSEIFDDQFSVERPDGSNFTLKIRSTKLEDSAMYFCASIQRGDTYEQYFGPGTRLTVT.

The chain recombines TRBV5-1 with TRBJ2-5; D perhaps matches TRBD2 (6 bases). With 1 base removed from V and 3 bases from J, the gap between germline ends came to 16 bases. This CDR3 contains 16 residues. Germline CDR1 and CDR2: SGHRS and YFSETQ. CDR3 coding DNA: TGCGCCAGCAGCTTGATGGCCGCGGGGCTGAAAGAGACCCAGTACTTC. It is translated as CASSLMAAGLKETQYF.

This chain's CDR3 is CASRLLGTGPTEAFF. The CDR3 bases are TGTGCCAGCAGACTCCTCGGGACAGGGCCCACTGAAGCTTTCTTT. The chain couples TRBV6-6 to TRBJ1-1; 9 bases align to TRBD1. Per the germline V gene, CDR1 is MNHNY and CDR2 is SVGAGI (reference sequence). J lost 4 bases, V lost 6 bases, and 9 bases had no gene match. The CDR3 is made up of 15 amino acids.

Details on this clone: Other DNA variants within this sample encode the same CDR3. This chain joins TRBV5-1 and TRBJ2-7; TRBD2 matches at 10 bases. V trimming: 4 bases; J trimming: 3 bases; junction bases outside the gene matches: 4. The V gene's germline CDR1 is SGHRS and CDR2 YFSETQ. The CDR3 spans 14 residues. CDR3 in DNA: TGCGCCAGCAGCGCTAGCGGGAGAGTCTACGAGCAGTACTTC. Its translation is CASSASGRVYEQYF.

The V gene is TRBV5-1, the J gene TRBJ2-1; TRBD2 aligns across 10 bases. The CDR3 length is 19 residues. From germline, CDR1 is SGHRS and CDR2 YFSETQ. Trimming took 7 bases from V and 5 from J; bases not matched to a gene: 21. This CDR3 is CASRRYPVGLADDHNEQFF. CDR3 bases: TGCGCCAGCCGTAGATATCCGGTTGGACTAGCGGACGACCACAATGAGCAGTTCTTC.

In its sample, this clone was seen a few times. The CDR3 here is CASSQGNQPQHF. For the CDR3, the DNA is TGTGCCAGCAGCCAGGGGAATCAGCCCCAGCATTTT. The chain couples TRBV7-8 to TRBJ1-5, with D possibly TRBD1 on 6 matching bases. This CDR3 region has 12 residues. V lost 5 bases and J lost 4, with 6 bases in between. CDR1 and CDR2 from the germline V gene are SGHVS and FQNEAQ.

This chain connects TRBV13 to TRBJ2-1; TRBD2 might be the D (5 bases). The CDR3 is 16 amino acids. Germline V gives CDR1 PRHDT, CDR2 FYEKMQ (reference sequence). The V gene lost 5 bases and the J gene lost 2 bases, with 16 bases spanning the gap. In DNA, the CDR3 is TGTGCCAGCAGCCCCGACAACGGGATCCCCTACAATGAGCAGTTCTTC. Protein sequence: CASSPDNGIPYNEQFF.

The gene calls are TRBV10-3 and TRBJ1-1, with a tentative D call TRBD1 (6 bases). V was cut by 6 bases and J by 2 bases, with 13 bases left in between. The CDR3 covers 14 residues. The germline V gene encodes CDR1 ENHRY and CDR2 SYGVKD. CDR3 region: CAIRLTGSNTEAFF. As DNA, the CDR3 is TGTGCCATCAGATTAACAGGGAGCAACACTGAAGCTTTCTTT.

The CDR3 is CASSGVAPQFPPEKLFF. CDR3 in DNA: TGTGCCAGCAGTGGGGTAGCGCCACAGTTTCCCCCCGAAAAACTGTTTTTT. The V gene is TRBV2, the J gene TRBJ1-4, with unresolved D. Per the germline V gene, CDR1 is SNHLY and CDR2 is FYNNEI. Trimming pared 4 bases from V and 8 bases from J, leaving 23 bases between. This CDR3 spans 17 amino acids.

The V and J genes are TRBV19 and TRBJ1-1; D is uncertain. V was pared by 11 bases and J by 2 bases, with 9 bases between. Germline V CDR1 and CDR2: LNHDA, SQIVND (reference sequence). There are 11 residues in the CDR3. CDR3 sequence reads: CASTLNTEAFF. CDR3 nucleotides: TGTGCCTCGACACTAAACACTGAAGCTTTCTTT.

This sequence joins TRBV6-5 and TRBJ2-4; 9 bases align to TRBD2. Germline trimming cut 6 bases from V and 6 bases from J; bases unmatched to any gene: 9. The CDR3 covers 15 residues. Germline CDR1 MNHEY, CDR2 SVGAGI. The CDR3 spells CASRSGTSISNIQYF. The CDR3 coding sequence is TGTGCCAGCAGATCCGGGACTAGCATCTCAAACATTCAGTACTTC.

V is TRBV18 and J is TRBJ1-1; D not resolved. The CDR3 covers 14 residues. The germline V gene has CDR1 KGHSH and CDR2 LQKENI. Trimming took off 4 bases at V and 4 bases at J, with 13 bases between the two ends. CDR3 DNA sequence: TGTGCCAGCTCACTAAACAGAGCCAGCACTGAAGCTTTCTTT. This gives the protein CASSLNRASTEAFF. The whole variable domain, remainder taken from reference TRBV18 and TRBJ1-1, is NAGVMQNPRHLVRRRGQEARLRCSPMKGHSHVYWYRQLPEEGLKFMVYLQKENIIDESGMPKERFSAEFPKEGPSILRIQQVVRGDSAAYFCASSLNRASTEAFFGQGTRLTVV.

This chain links TRBV2 with TRBJ2-7; perhaps TRBD2 as D (5 bases). Germline V gene sequence: CDR1 SNHLY, CDR2 FYNNEI. The CDR3 runs 12 residues. The germline V and J ends were trimmed by 6 bases and 7 bases, with 13 bases remaining between them. DNA for the CDR3: TGTGCCAGCAGCCCCGGCAGGAGGGAGCAGTACTTC. It encodes CASSPGRREQYF.

This sequence joins TRBV6-5 and TRBJ2-7; TRBD1 matches 11 bases. V dropped 8 bases and J dropped 4; count of bases not matched to a gene: 7. The CDR3 runs to 14 residues. CDR1 and CDR2 from the germline V gene are MNHEY and SVGAGI. Here the CDR3 reads CASRLGQGVYEQYF. In DNA form, the CDR3 reads TGTGCCAGCCGGCTGGGACAGGGGGTGTACGAGCAGTACTTC.

This chain connects TRBV15 to TRBJ2-7, with TRBD2 matching over 16 bases. Trimming removed 3 bases from V and 4 bases from J; junction bases left unmatched: 21. This CDR3 comprises 22 residues. The germline V gene has CDR1 LNHNV and CDR2 YYDKDF (reference sequence). This CDR3 is CATSSWGRDPGLAGGPPYEQYF. DNA of the CDR3: TGTGCCACCAGCAGTTGGGGAAGGGATCCGGGACTAGCGGGAGGGCCTCCTTACGAGCAGTACTTC.

Only one count was recorded for this clone. This chain connects TRBV28 to TRBJ1-3; no clear D. CDR3 length: 16 residues. Germline CDR1 MDHEN, CDR2 SYDVKM. Trimming shortened V by 6 bases and J by 0 bases, and 15 bases separated the two germline ends. The CDR3 bases are TGTGCCAGCAGGGTCAAAGAGAATTTCTCTGGAAACACCATATATTTT. This sequence encodes CASRVKENFSGNTIYF.

In its sample, this clone was seen once. This chain connects TRBV7-8 to TRBJ2-7; 7 bases match TRBD1. CDR1 and CDR2 (germline): SGHVS, FQNEAQ. CDR3 length: 15 residues. With 4 bases clipped from V and 5 bases from J, the junction kept 11 bases outside the gene matches. This CDR3 reads CASSYGQASRDEQYF. CDR3 DNA: TGTGCCAGCAGCTATGGACAGGCCTCTCGGGACGAGCAGTACTTC.